What follows are 14 T cell receptor beta chains derived from one specimen sequenced in a study of OX40 agonist ivuxolimab in advanced cancers. Libraries were prepared by immunoSEQ multiplex PCR; TCRdb keeps only in-frame clonotypes and omits some of them. The sample holds some 20,000 clones, 65% to 85% seen once. Sequences were derived from CD4+ or CD8+ T cells sorted from blood, sampled in a trial of the OX40 agonist ivuxolimab. The source is an adult with an advanced solid tumor such as melanoma, head and neck, liver or kidney cancer.

This chain connects TRBV4-1 to TRBJ2-1, with 8 bases fitting TRBD2. The CDR3 is 18 amino acids. Germline values: CDR1 MGHRA, CDR2 YSYEKL. The J segment lost 4 bases and the V segment lost 0 bases, leaving 11 bases of the junction unmatched. In DNA form, the CDR3 reads TGCGCCAGCAGCCAAGATTGGGCGGGACTAGGGGAATACAATGAGCAGTTCTTC. Protein sequence: CASSQDWAGLGEYNEQFF.

This chain uses TRBV29-1 with TRBJ1-1; no clear D. Trimming shortened V by 2 bases and J by 1 base, and 8 bases separated the two germline ends. The CDR3 spans 13 residues. Germline CDR1 and CDR2: SQVTM and ANQGSEA. In nucleotides, the CDR3 is TGCAGCGTTGAATCCAGGCAGAACACTGAAGCTTTCTTT. Protein product: CSVESRQNTEAFF. Full variable domain (remainder filled in from reference TRBV29-1 and TRBJ1-1): SAVISQKPSRDICQRGTSLTIQCQVDSQVTMMFWYRQQPGQSLTLIATANQGSEATYESGFVIDKFPISRPNLTFSTLTVSNMSPEDSSIYLCSVESRQNTEAFFGQGTRLTVV.

This clone has a single count. This chain links TRBV30 with TRBJ2-7; D may be TRBD1 (6 bases). This CDR3 contains 13 residues. V was cut by 3 bases and J by 4 bases, with 13 bases left in between. Germline V gene data show CDR1 as GTSNPN and CDR2 as SVGIG (reference sequence). CDR3 loop: CAWSPGAAYEQYF. The CDR3 DNA reads as TGTGCCTGGAGCCCAGGGGCCGCTTACGAGCAGTACTTC.

The rearrangement links TRBV29-1 to TRBJ2-3; unclear D gene. Germline V lookup: CDR1 SQVTM, CDR2 ANQGSEA. V lost 3 bases and J lost 1, with 14 bases in between. This CDR3 has 15 residues. CDR3 sequence: CSVEPGPWGTDTQYF. CDR3 in DNA: TGCAGCGTTGAGCCCGGGCCCTGGGGCACAGATACGCAGTATTTT.

The J gene is TRBJ1-2, the V gene TRBV9, with D possibly TRBD1 on 5 matching bases. Deletions cut 6 bases from V and 2 bases from J, with 14 bases between. Per the germline V gene, CDR1 is SGDLS and CDR2 is YYNGEE. The length of the CDR3 is 14 residues. The CDR3 sequence is CASMRRGTNYGYTF. In nucleotides, the CDR3 is TGTGCCAGCATGCGTAGAGGGACGAACTATGGCTACACCTTC.

This clone was seen many times. The chain joins TRBV19 to TRBJ1-1; D gene uncertain. The CDR3 contains 13 residues. Trimming removed 11 bases at V and 5 bases at J, with 18 bases between. Germline lookup yields CDR1 LNHDA and CDR2 SQIVND (reference sequence). DNA for the CDR3: TGTGCCTCCCGGCGACTGCACTATACTGAAGCTTTCTTT. Its translation is CASRRLHYTEAFF.

This chain connects TRBV7-9 to TRBJ1-5, with 10 bases that match TRBD1. CDR3 size: 14 residues. The ends lost 8 bases at V and 1 base at J; junction bases unmatched: 2. Germline V gives CDR1 SEHNR, CDR2 FQNEAQ (reference sequence). CDR3 DNA sequence: TGTGCCAGCCGGGGACAGGGGAGCAATCAGCCCCAGCATTTT. As protein: CASRGQGSNQPQHF.

The V gene is TRBV7-9, the J gene TRBJ2-1; perhaps D is TRBD1 or TRBD2 (5 bases each). Germline-derived CDR1 and CDR2 are SEHNR and FQNEAQ (reference sequence). Trimming took 5 bases from V and 8 from J, leaving 22 bases between them. The CDR3 runs to 16 residues. The CDR3 spells CASSQPSGPGSDEQFF. The CDR3 nucleotides read TGTGCCAGCAGCCAGCCGTCGGGGCCGGGCTCGGATGAGCAGTTCTTC.

The J gene is TRBJ2-3, the V gene TRBV9; 10 bases are shared with TRBD2. Germline values: CDR1 SGDLS, CDR2 YYNGEE. The CDR3 has 9 residues. The DNA for the CDR3 is TGTGCGAGCGGGGGGGCAAAGTATTTT. This translates into CASGGAKYF.

This chain links TRBV7-3 with TRBJ1-3; a possible D gene is TRBD1 (5 bases). The germline V gene has CDR1 SGHTA and CDR2 FQGTGA. Trimming shortened V by 5 bases and J by 0 bases, and 20 bases separated the two germline ends. The CDR3 runs to 18 residues. CDR3 in DNA: TGTGCCAGCAGCGTCACCCCCGTCCAGGGTTCCTCTGGAAACACCATATATTTT. Protein product: CASSVTPVQGSSGNTIYF. The whole variable domain, filled in from reference TRBV7-3 and TRBJ1-3, reads GAGVSQTPSNKVTEKGKYVELRCDPISGHTALYWYRQSLGQGPEFLIYFQGTGAADDSGLPNDRFFAVRPEGSVSTLKIQRTERGDSAVYLCASSVTPVQGSSGNTIYFGEGSWLTVV.

There are a few counts of this clone. The rearrangement uses TRBV27 and TRBJ2-5; TRBD2 matches at 8 bases. This CDR3 region has 15 residues. Trimming took 7 bases from V and 5 from J; bases not matched to a gene: 12. Germline V gene sequence: CDR1 MNHEY, CDR2 SMNVEV (reference sequence). The chain's CDR3 is CASKTGGGRWETQYF. The CDR3 region has the DNA TGTGCCAGCAAAACAGGCGGGGGGAGGTGGGAGACCCAGTACTTC.

V gene TRBV5-4 combines with J gene TRBJ1-1; tentatively, D is TRBD1 (5 bases). The CDR3 has 15 residues. Germline assignment: CDR1 SGHNT and CDR2 YYREEE (reference sequence). Trimming took off 0 bases at V and 5 bases at J, with 14 bases between the two ends. CDR3 nucleotide sequence: TGTGCCAGCAGCTTGGGAGGGGAAGGACGGACTGAAGCTTTCTTT. Translated, it gives CASSLGGEGRTEAFF. Looking up the rest from reference TRBV5-4 and TRBJ1-1 gives the full variable domain: ETGVTQSPTHLIKTRGQQVTLRCSSQSGHNTVSWYQQALGQGPQFIFQYYREEENGRGNFPPRFSGLQFPNYSSELNVNALELDDSALYLCASSLGGEGRTEAFFGQGTRLTVV.

The chain combines TRBV6-1 with TRBJ2-1, with 7 positions matching TRBD2. Germline V gives CDR1 MNHNS, CDR2 SASEGT. Trimming cost V 3 bases and J 3 bases; bases outside gene matches: 11. The CDR3 is 17 residues long. The CDR3 is CASSDPVWREYYNEQFF. The DNA of the CDR3 is TGTGCCAGCAGTGACCCCGTCTGGCGGGAGTACTACAATGAGCAGTTCTTC.

V gene TRBV7-2 combines with J gene TRBJ2-7, with D perhaps TRBD2 (5 bases). The V and J ends lost 4 bases and 0 bases respectively, with 10 bases between them. Looked up from germline, CDR1 is SGHTA and CDR2 is FQGNSA. This CDR3 has 14 amino acids. CDR3 protein: CASSSGIASYEQYF. The DNA for the CDR3 is TGTGCCAGCAGCTCCGGGATCGCCTCCTACGAGCAGTACTTC.